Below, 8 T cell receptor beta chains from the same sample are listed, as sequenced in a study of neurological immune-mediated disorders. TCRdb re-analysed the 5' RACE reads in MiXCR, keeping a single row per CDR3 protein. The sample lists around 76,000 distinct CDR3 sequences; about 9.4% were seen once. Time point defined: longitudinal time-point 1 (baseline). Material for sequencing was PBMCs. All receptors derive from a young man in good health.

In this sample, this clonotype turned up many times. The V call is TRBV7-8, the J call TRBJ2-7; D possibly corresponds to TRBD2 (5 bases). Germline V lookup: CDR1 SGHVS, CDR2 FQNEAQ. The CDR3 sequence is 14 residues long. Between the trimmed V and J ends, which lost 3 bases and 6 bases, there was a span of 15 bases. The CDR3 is CASSLLAITGEQYF. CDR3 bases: TGTGCCAGCAGCTTGCTAGCTATTACTGGCGAGCAGTACTTC.

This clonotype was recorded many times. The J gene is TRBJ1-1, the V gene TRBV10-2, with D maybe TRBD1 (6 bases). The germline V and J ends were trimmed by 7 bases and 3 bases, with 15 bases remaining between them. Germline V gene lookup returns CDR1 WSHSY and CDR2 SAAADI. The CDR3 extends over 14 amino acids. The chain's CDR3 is CASKSGAGDTEAFF. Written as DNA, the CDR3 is TGCGCCAGCAAATCAGGGGCGGGGGACACTGAAGCTTTCTTT.

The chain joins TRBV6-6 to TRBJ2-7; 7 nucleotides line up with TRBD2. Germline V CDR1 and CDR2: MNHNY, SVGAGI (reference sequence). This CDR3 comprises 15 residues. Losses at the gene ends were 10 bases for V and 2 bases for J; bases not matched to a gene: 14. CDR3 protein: CATSNQGTTTYEQYF. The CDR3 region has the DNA TGTGCCACCTCAAATCAAGGGACTACAACCTACGAGCAGTACTTC.

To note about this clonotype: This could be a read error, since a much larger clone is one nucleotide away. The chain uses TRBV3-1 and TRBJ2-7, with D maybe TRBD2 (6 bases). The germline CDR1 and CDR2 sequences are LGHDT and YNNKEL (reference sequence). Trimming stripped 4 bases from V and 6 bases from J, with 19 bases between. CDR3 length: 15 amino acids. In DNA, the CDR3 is TGTGCCAGCAGCCGGGGGGAAGCTCCGCCTGGCGAGCAGTACTTC. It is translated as CASSRGEAPPGEQYF.

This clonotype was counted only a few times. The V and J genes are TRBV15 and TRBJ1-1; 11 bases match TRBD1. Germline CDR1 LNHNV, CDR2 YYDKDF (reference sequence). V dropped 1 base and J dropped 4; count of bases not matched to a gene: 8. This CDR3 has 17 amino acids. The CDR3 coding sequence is TGTGCCACCAGCAGAGGGGGGACCGGGACAGGGGGCACTGAAGCTTTCTTT. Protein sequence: CATSRGGTGTGGTEAFF.

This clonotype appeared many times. This CDR3 reads CSAEGPSGSAYEQYF. The CDR3 coding sequence is TGCAGCGCCGAGGGGCCTAGCGGGAGTGCCTACGAGCAGTACTTC. This sequence joins TRBV29-1 and TRBJ2-7; TRBD2 matches at 10 bases. V lost 7 bases and J lost 2; bases outside the gene matches: 11. CDR1 SQVTM and CDR2 ANQGSEA come from the germline V gene. The CDR3 is made up of 15 amino acids.

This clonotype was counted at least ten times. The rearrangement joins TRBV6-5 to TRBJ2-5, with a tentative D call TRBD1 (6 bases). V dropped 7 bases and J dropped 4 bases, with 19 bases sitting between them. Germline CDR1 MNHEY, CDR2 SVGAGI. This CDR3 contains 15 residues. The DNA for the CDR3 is TGTGCCAGCAATGGGCGGTCAGGGGTAGGAGAGACCCAGTACTTC. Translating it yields CASNGRSGVGETQYF.

The CDR3 sequence is CASSPLDTYEQYF. DNA for the CDR3: TGTGCCAGCTCACCACTGGACACCTACGAGCAGTACTTC. The genes are TRBV18 and TRBJ2-7, with a possible D match to TRBD1 (5 bases). This CDR3 is built from 13 residues. The V end lost 1 base, the J end lost 2 bases, and 6 bases lay between the germline ends. Looked up from germline, CDR1 is KGHSH and CDR2 is LQKENI.